These 19 T cell receptor beta chains came from one sample sequenced in a study of control samples from healthy donors and cancer patients. Generated by immunoSEQ multiplex PCR, the TCRdb table keeps only in-frame clones and is missing some. Here the sample spans tens of thousands of clones, approximately 90% being singletons. The specimen was PBMCs. The receptors originated from a woman aged 55-70 years with head and neck cancer.

The chain is built from TRBV2 and TRBJ1-1, with unresolved D. The CDR3 contains 15 residues. Per the germline V gene, CDR1 is SNHLY and CDR2 is FYNNEI. V was shortened by 6 bases and J by 4 bases, with 18 bases between the two germline ends. The CDR3 DNA is TGTGCCAGCAGGGCCAACTTCGGGGAGGGCACTGAAGCTTTCTTT. Translating gives CASRANFGEGTEAFF.

This rearrangement joins TRBV5-5 to TRBJ2-7; 7 bases align to TRBD2. There are 16 residues in the CDR3. The germline V gene encodes CDR1 SGHKS and CDR2 YYEKEE (reference sequence). V dropped 4 bases and J dropped 3; count of bases not matched to a gene: 13. CDR3 DNA sequence: TGTGCCAGCAGCCTCGAATCGGGGGGTACGTTCTACGAGCAGTACTTC. Protein: CASSLESGGTFYEQYF. Drawing the rest from reference TRBV5-5 and TRBJ2-7, the complete variable domain is DAGVTQSPTHLIKTRGQQVTLRCSPISGHKSVSWYQQVLGQGPQFIFQYYEKEERGRGNFPDRFSARQFPNYSSELNVNALLLGDSALYLCASSLESGGTFYEQYFGPGTRLTVT.

This clone was observed a handful of times. Sequence at one end of the junction differs from germline and may be a read error. The V gene is TRBV19, the J gene TRBJ1-5, with D possibly TRBD1 on 5 matching bases. The germline gives CDR1 LNHDA, CDR2 SQIVND (reference sequence). The CDR3 sequence is 13 residues long. The CDR3 coding sequence is TGTGCCAGTAGGATAGGGGACAATCAGCCCCAGCATTTT. This translates into CASRIGDNQPQHF.

This sequence joins TRBV10-3 and TRBJ1-3; D is undetermined. Trimming removed 3 bases from V and 0 bases from J, with 12 bases in between. In germline, CDR1 is ENHRY, CDR2 SYGVKD. The CDR3 is made up of 16 amino acids. CDR3 sequence reads: CAISDVAGNSGNTIYF. CDR3 coding DNA: TGTGCCATCAGTGATGTAGCCGGAAACTCTGGAAACACCATATATTTT.

The V and J genes are TRBV9 and TRBJ2-7; weak D call: TRBD1 (5 bases). CDR1 and CDR2 from the germline V gene are SGDLS and YYNGEE. V was shortened by 4 bases and J by 6 bases, with 14 bases between the two germline ends. The CDR3 contains 13 residues. The CDR3 DNA reads as TGTGCCAGCAGCCCACAGGACCACGGCGAGCAGTACTTC. Its translation is CASSPQDHGEQYF.

The V call is TRBV4-2, the J call TRBJ2-1; 7 nucleotides align to TRBD1. The CDR3 extends over 15 amino acids. After removal of 4 bases from V and 6 bases from J, the junction contained 9 bases not matched to a gene. Germline CDR1 reads LGHNA; CDR2 reads YNFKEQ. The CDR3 protein is CASSPEGDRFNEQFF. Written as DNA, the CDR3 is TGTGCCAGCAGCCCCGAAGGGGACAGATTCAATGAGCAGTTCTTC.

The genes are TRBV30 and TRBJ2-2; maybe TRBD2 (5 bases). CDR3 length: 13 residues. Trimming took 4 bases from V and 7 from J, leaving 13 bases between them. Germline assignment: CDR1 GTSNPN and CDR2 SVGIG (reference sequence). Here the CDR3 DNA reads TGTGCCTGGATCGCGGCGGGTGGCGGGGAGCTGTTTTTT. This encodes CAWIAAGGGELFF.

The CDR3 coding sequence is TGTGCCAGCAACTTAGAGGGCGAGCAGTACTTC. This translates into CASNLEGEQYF. The chain employs TRBV6-5 and TRBJ2-7, with a weak D call TRBD2 (5 bases). In germline, CDR1 is MNHEY, CDR2 SVGAGI. The CDR3 spans 11 residues. Trimming took off 7 bases at V and 6 bases at J, with 10 bases between the two ends.

This rearrangement joins TRBV19 to TRBJ1-1; D possibly corresponds to TRBD1 (5 bases). The CDR3 contains 14 residues. Germline V lookup: CDR1 LNHDA, CDR2 SQIVND (reference sequence). Trimming took off 4 bases at V and 0 bases at J, with 9 bases between the two ends. Here the CDR3 reads CASSRGDLNTEAFF. Written as DNA, the CDR3 is TGTGCCAGTAGTAGAGGGGACCTGAACACTGAAGCTTTCTTT. Combining the CDR3 with reference TRBV19 and TRBJ1-1 gives the whole variable domain DGGITQSPKYLFRKEGQNVTLSCEQNLNHDAMYWYRQDPGQGLRLIYYSQIVNDFQKGDIAEGYSVSREKKESFPLTVTSAQKNPTAFYLCASSRGDLNTEAFFGQGTRLTVV.

V usage is TRBV6-5 and J usage is TRBJ2-7, with D possibly being TRBD1 or TRBD2 (5 bases each). The CDR3 spans 14 residues. Germline CDR1 is MNHEY and CDR2 is SVGAGI. The V and J ends lost 6 bases and 4 bases respectively, with 16 bases between them. In DNA, the CDR3 is TGTGCCAGCAGCTACCGGGACCTCGGTTACGAGCAGTACTTC. It encodes CASSYRDLGYEQYF.

This clone was seen once. The rearrangement joins TRBV21-1 to TRBJ2-4. TRBV21-1 is noted as a pseudogene. CDR3 length: 12 residues. CDR3 sequence: CASSQQGGIQYF. The CDR3 region has the DNA TGTGCCAGCAGCCAACAGGGAGGCATTCAGTACTTC.

The chain's CDR3 is CSVTGQGGLKAADTQYF. CDR3 in DNA: TGCAGTGTAACGGGACAGGGGGGTTTGAAAGCAGCAGATACGCAGTATTTT. The chain carries TRBV29-1 and TRBJ2-3; TRBD1 aligns across 11 bases. This CDR3 is 17 amino acids long. Germline V gene sequence: CDR1 SQVTM, CDR2 ANQGSEA.

The chain employs TRBV6-5 and TRBJ2-7, with 11 positions matching TRBD2. The CDR3 totals 16 residues. Trimming took 2 bases from V and 3 from J; bases not matched to a gene: 6. The V gene's germline CDR1 is MNHEY and CDR2 SVGAGI. This chain's CDR3 is CASSYMLAGGLYEQYF. CDR3 bases: TGTGCCAGCAGTTACATGCTAGCGGGGGGCCTCTACGAGCAGTACTTC.

The rearrangement links TRBV3-1 (or the pseudogene TRBV3-2) to TRBJ2-1, with D maybe TRBD2 (5 bases). CDR1 is LGHDT, CDR2 YNNKEL, per germline (reference sequence). The V gene lost 3 bases and the J gene lost 3 bases, with 12 bases spanning the gap. The CDR3 contains 15 residues. The CDR3: CASSQTSGNYNEQFF. CDR3 DNA: TGTGCCAGCAGCCAGACTTCCGGGAACTACAATGAGCAGTTCTTC.

The chain uses TRBV19 and TRBJ2-3; D not resolved. Germline CDR1 reads LNHDA; CDR2 reads SQIVND (reference sequence). The CDR3 sequence is 13 residues long. Between the trimmed V and J ends, which lost 5 bases and 1 base, there was a span of 7 bases. CDR3 sequence (DNA): TGTGCCAGTAGTGCTCAGGGCACAGATACGCAGTATTTT. Encoded protein: CASSAQGTDTQYF.

This clone was seen a single time. The gene calls are TRBV30 and TRBJ2-7; D remains ambiguous. V was shortened by 0 bases and J by 1 base, with 13 bases between the two germline ends. The CDR3 totals 15 residues. Germline CDR1 GTSNPN, CDR2 SVGIG (reference sequence). The CDR3 here is CAWSVPHKGSYEQYF. CDR3 DNA sequence: TGTGCCTGGAGTGTACCCCATAAGGGTTCCTACGAGCAGTACTTC.

This clone was seen a single time. In nucleotides, the CDR3 is TGTGCCAGCTCATCGGCTAGCGGGAGATCCTACAATGAGCAGTTCTTC. This codes for CASSSASGRSYNEQFF. V gene TRBV18 combines with J gene TRBJ2-1, with 10 positions matching TRBD2. The CDR3 length is 16 residues. The V segment lost 5 bases and the J segment 1 base; nucleotides outside the gene matches: 5. Germline V gives CDR1 KGHSH, CDR2 LQKENI.

V and J are TRBV7-2 and TRBJ2-3; D is perhaps TRBD2 (7 bases). Trimming took 1 base from V and 4 from J, leaving 12 bases between them. The CDR3 has 15 residues. Germline V gene lookup returns CDR1 SGHTA and CDR2 FQGNSA. The CDR3 here is CASSLVGGAPDTQYF. The DNA of the CDR3 is TGTGCCAGCAGCTTAGTTGGGGGGGCCCCAGATACGCAGTATTTT. Combining the CDR3 with reference TRBV7-2 and TRBJ2-3 gives the whole variable domain GAGVSQSPSNKVTEKGKDVELRCDPISGHTALYWYRQSLGQGLEFLIYFQGNSAPDKSGLPSDRFSAERTGGSVSTLTIQRTQQEDSAVYLCASSLVGGAPDTQYFGPGTRLTVL.

The rearrangement uses TRBV19 and TRBJ1-1; D not certain. In germline, CDR1 is LNHDA, CDR2 SQIVND (reference sequence). The CDR3 length is 14 residues. Trimming took off 5 bases at V and 0 bases at J, with 10 bases between the two ends. The CDR3 is CASSLGLMNTEAFF. CDR3 sequence (DNA): TGTGCCAGTAGTCTCGGGTTGATGAACACTGAAGCTTTCTTT.